The 27 T cell receptor beta chains below all came from one sample that was sequenced in a study of blood T cells in healthy people across ages. Using a J-beta primer mix together with a sample-barcoded 5' primer, a second PCR was run for roughly 6 to 12 cycles. A single record per CDR3 protein comes from TCRdb applying MiXCR to the 5' RACE reads. The sample shows 1.4 million or so distinct CDR3 sequences, around 40% of them seen only once. The source material was blood. Receptors originate from a young woman in good health.

This chain joins TRBV9 and TRBJ2-7, with D possibly being TRBD2 (5 bases). CDR3 size: 16 residues. V dropped 0 bases and J dropped 0 bases, with 13 bases sitting between them. Per germline, CDR1 SGDLS and CDR2 YYNGEE. This CDR3 is CASSVERQASSYEQYF. DNA for the CDR3: TGTGCCAGCAGCGTAGAGCGGCAGGCTAGCTCCTACGAGCAGTACTTC. The variable domain in full, with the rest retrieved from reference TRBV9 and TRBJ2-7, is DSGVTQTPKHLITATGQRVTLRCSPRSGDLSVYWYQQSLDQGLQFLIQYYNGEERAKGNILERFSAQQFPDLHSELNLSSLELGDSALYFCASSVERQASSYEQYFGPGTRLTVT.

This clonotype was detected a few times. This chain links TRBV24-1 with TRBJ2-1; unclear D gene. Trimming shortened V by 4 bases and J by 5 bases, and 8 bases separated the two germline ends. CDR1 is KGHDR, CDR2 SFDVKD, per germline. The CDR3 extends over 13 amino acids. The CDR3 coding sequence is TGTGCCACCAGTGACCGTGGAGACAATGAGCAGTTCTTC. This translates into CATSDRGDNEQFF.

The V call is TRBV2, the J call TRBJ1-4; D remains unclear. This CDR3 is 14 amino acids long. Trimming shortened V by 8 bases and J by 7 bases, and 17 bases separated the two germline ends. The germline V gene encodes CDR1 SNHLY and CDR2 FYNNEI. The CDR3 here is CASGPDVQCEKLFF. The CDR3, as DNA: TGTGCCAGCGGCCCGGACGTACAGTGTGAAAAACTGTTTTTT.

Comments on this clonotype: A much more abundant neighbour one base away suggests this may be a read error. The chain recombines TRBV3-1 with TRBJ2-1; 7 bases map to TRBD2. CDR1 is LGHDT, CDR2 YNNKEL, per germline (reference sequence). There are 14 residues in the CDR3. The CDR3 reads CASGQAGYYNEQFF. Written as DNA, the CDR3 is TGTGCCAGCGGCCAAGCGGGATACTACAATGAGCAGTTCTTC.

This clonotype has a handful of counts. J is TRBJ2-6 and V is TRBV4-3; the D is unclear. The germline V and J ends were trimmed by 1 base and 4 bases, with 14 bases remaining between them. CDR1 LGHNA and CDR2 YSLEER come from the germline V gene. The CDR3 is made up of 17 amino acids. As DNA, the CDR3 is TGCGCCAGCAGCCAAGTTTTTGGATCCCCCGGGGCCAACGTCCTGACTTTC. Translated, it gives CASSQVFGSPGANVLTF.

The table lists this clonotype with a few counts. V is TRBV29-1 and J is TRBJ2-4; D might be TRBD2 (7 bases). V lost 7 bases to trimming and J lost 13 bases, with 17 bases between them. CDR1 SQVTM and CDR2 ANQGSEA come from the germline V gene. This CDR3 is built from 11 residues. CDR3 residues: CSALRGGEQYF. The CDR3 bases are TGCAGCGCCCTAAGGGGGGGGGAGCAGTACTTC.

This rearrangement joins TRBV6-1 to TRBJ1-3, with D possibly matching TRBD1 (5 bases). This CDR3 is 16 amino acids long. Per germline, CDR1 MNHNS and CDR2 SASEGT. V lost 4 bases, J lost 4 bases, and 17 bases lay in between. CDR3 sequence (DNA): TGTGCCAGCAGTGCGACAGTACTGACATCGGGAAACACCATATATTTT. Encoded protein: CASSATVLTSGNTIYF.

The rearrangement links TRBV7-2 to TRBJ2-7; 13 bases line up with TRBD2. Germline lookup yields CDR1 SGHTA and CDR2 FQGNSA. After removal of 7 bases from V and 0 bases from J, the junction contained 6 bases not matched to a gene. The CDR3 extends over 16 amino acids. CDR3 in DNA: TGTGCCAGCACCCAGACTAGCGGGGGGCACTCCTACGAGCAGTACTTC. Translation gives CASTQTSGGHSYEQYF.

The genes are TRBV20-1 and TRBJ1-2, with no clear D. Per the germline V gene, CDR1 is DFQATT and CDR2 is SNEGSKA (reference sequence). The CDR3 sequence is 15 residues long. V lost 0 bases, J lost 4 bases, and 15 bases lay in between. CDR3 region: CSARDQLGASYGYTF. The CDR3 DNA reads TGCAGTGCTAGAGATCAGCTGGGAGCGAGCTATGGCTACACCTTC.

V is TRBV9 and J is TRBJ2-1, with D possibly matching TRBD2 (5 bases). The J call may not be correct, given that the DNA end is closer to TRBJ2-7. The CDR3 covers 16 residues. Germline V gene lookup returns CDR1 SGDLS and CDR2 YYNGEE. CDR3 coding DNA: TGTGCCAGCAGCGTAGGGGGTGGGAGCCCCAACAATGAGCAGTACTTC. Translated, it gives CASSVGGGSPNNEQYF.

The sample holds a few counts of this clonotype. The chain links TRBV6-2 or TRBV6-3 to TRBJ2-7; D unresolved. Trimming stripped 7 bases from V and 1 base from J, with 14 bases between. Germline V gene data show CDR1 as MNHEY and CDR2 as SVGEGT. The length of the CDR3 is 14 residues. The CDR3 coding sequence is TGTGCCAGCAAGGTGACACGTTTATCCTACGAGCAGTACTTC. It codes for CASKVTRLSYEQYF.

Note on this clonotype: Relative to the germline gene, one junction end is altered; a read error may explain this. The rearrangement uses TRBV20-1 and TRBJ2-3, with no clear D. The CDR3 is 11 residues long. Germline lookup yields CDR1 DFQATT and CDR2 SNEGSKA (reference sequence). The CDR3 DNA sequence: TGCAGCGCTACCCCAGAGCCCCTTCAGTATTTT. Translation gives CSATPEPLQYF.

The V gene is TRBV5-1, the J gene TRBJ1-2; D gene unclear. CDR1 and CDR2 (germline): SGHRS, YFSETQ. Trimming cost V 1 base and J 0 bases, with 10 bases left between them. CDR3 size: 15 residues. The CDR3 bases are TGCGCCAGCAGCTTGTGGCAAGAAGCTAACTATGGCTACACCTTC. Translated: CASSLWQEANYGYTF.

This clonotype has a handful of counts. J is TRBJ2-7 and V is TRBV7-2; D call uncertain. V lost 5 bases, J lost 1 base, and 12 bases lay in between. The CDR3 is made up of 14 amino acids. Germline CDR1 is SGHTA and CDR2 is FQGNSA. This CDR3 is CASSRDLDSYEQYF. The CDR3 bases are TGTGCCAGCAGCCGCGACCTGGATTCCTACGAGCAGTACTTC.

The genes are TRBV5-1 and TRBJ1-1, with a tentative D call TRBD1 (5 bases). The CDR3 is 14 residues long. V lost 3 bases, J lost 4 bases, and 13 bases lay in between. Germline V CDR1 and CDR2: SGHRS, YFSETQ. The CDR3 DNA reads TGCGCCAGCAGCTCCCCAGGGATTTCCACTGAAGCTTTCTTT. Translation gives CASSSPGISTEAFF.

This chain joins TRBV25-1 and TRBJ1-2, with D possibly matching TRBD1 (5 bases). Between the trimmed V and J ends, which lost 3 bases and 8 bases, there was a span of 13 bases. CDR1 and CDR2 (germline): MGHDK, SYGVNS. The CDR3 runs to 13 residues. CDR3 bases: TGTGCCAGCAGTGAGCAGGGCAGAGGGGGCTACACCTTC. Amino acid sequence: CASSEQGRGGYTF.

The gene calls are TRBV6-6 and TRBJ2-4, with D unresolved. Gene TRBJ2-7 matches the end of the DNA better, so the J call may be wrong. Germline lookup yields CDR1 MNHNY and CDR2 SVGAGI (reference sequence). The CDR3 totals 13 residues. The CDR3 coding sequence is TGTGCCAGCAGTGATACGGGTTTCTCCGAGCAGTACTTC. It is translated as CASSDTGFSEQYF.

This chain links TRBV9 with TRBJ2-3, with TRBD2 matching 9 bases. Germline-derived CDR1 and CDR2 are SGDLS and YYNGEE. The CDR3 totals 16 residues. After removal of 0 bases from V and 4 bases from J, the junction contained 6 bases not matched to a gene. CDR3 bases: TGTGCCAGCAGCGTAGCCTCTAGCGGGAACTCAGATACGCAGTATTTT. The encoded protein is CASSVASSGNSDTQYF.

The chain combines TRBV7-8 with TRBJ1-1; TRBD1 agrees at 7 bases. Germline CDR1 reads SGHVS; CDR2 reads FQNEAQ. Trimming at V came to 6 bases and at J to 6 bases, leaving 13 bases not matched to a gene. CDR3 size: 15 residues. The CDR3 DNA reads TGTGCCAGCAGGTACTCCGGGACAGCCGACTCTGAAGCTTTCTTT. Amino acid sequence: CASRYSGTADSEAFF.

The CDR3 region is CASSLAVGRSYEQYF. The CDR3 nucleotides read TGCGCCAGCAGCTTGGCGGTGGGACGCAGCTACGAGCAGTACTTC. J is TRBJ2-7 and V is TRBV5-1; D is perhaps TRBD1 or TRBD2 (5 bases each). The CDR3 has 15 residues. Deletions cut 0 bases from V and 3 bases from J, with 13 bases between. CDR1 and CDR2 (germline): SGHRS, YFSETQ.

The chain has TRBV7-2 and TRBJ1-2, with D possibly matching TRBD1 (6 bases). The CDR3 totals 16 residues. The V gene's germline CDR1 is SGHTA and CDR2 FQGNSA. V gave up 7 bases and J gave up 1 base, with 19 bases separating them. The CDR3 region is CASNQGQPASNYGYTF. In DNA, the CDR3 is TGTGCCAGCAACCAAGGACAGCCAGCGAGTAACTATGGCTACACCTTC. The variable domain in full, with the rest retrieved from reference TRBV7-2 and TRBJ1-2, is GAGVSQSPSNKVTEKGKDVELRCDPISGHTALYWYRQSLGQGLEFLIYFQGNSAPDKSGLPSDRFSAERTGGSVSTLTIQRTQQEDSAVYLCASNQGQPASNYGYTFGSGTRLTVV.

This clonotype was counted between two and nine times. The V and J genes are TRBV5-1 and TRBJ1-1; TRBD1 might be the D (5 bases). This CDR3 is 15 amino acids long. Trimming pared 0 bases from V and 2 bases from J, leaving 11 bases between. The germline CDR1 and CDR2 sequences are SGHRS and YFSETQ. Here the CDR3 reads CASSLAWGGNTEAFF. The CDR3, as DNA: TGCGCCAGCAGCTTGGCCTGGGGCGGAAACACTGAAGCTTTCTTT.

The chain couples TRBV18 to TRBJ1-5, with D hard to call. The V end was cut by 6 bases, the J end by 7 bases, with 19 bases between. This CDR3 is built from 15 residues. Per the germline V gene, CDR1 is KGHSH and CDR2 is LQKENI. The DNA for the CDR3 is TGTGCCAGCTCGCCCCTACCGAGGCCCCAACAGCCCCAGCATTTT. As protein: CASSPLPRPQQPQHF.

The V call is TRBV18, the J call TRBJ2-1, with TRBD2 identical over 7 bases. V lost 3 bases, J lost 3 bases, and 5 bases stayed unmatched. Germline CDR1 and CDR2: KGHSH and LQKENI. The CDR3 runs 15 residues. DNA for the CDR3: TGTGCCAGCTCACCTGCTAGCGGTAACTACAATGAGCAGTTCTTC. It encodes CASSPASGNYNEQFF.

The CDR3 reads CASSPSSTGSATNEKLFF. Here the CDR3 DNA reads TGCGCCAGCAGCCCCTCCTCGACAGGGAGTGCAACTAATGAAAAACTGTTTTTT. This chain joins TRBV4-1 and TRBJ1-4, with 7 bases fitting TRBD1. This CDR3 contains 18 residues. Unmatched junction bases numbered 11, after V lost 4 bases and J lost 0 bases. Germline CDR1 and CDR2: MGHRA and YSYEKL.

The chain joins TRBV24-1 to TRBJ1-5; 8 bases match TRBD1. The CDR3 covers 16 residues. The V gene end was trimmed by 4 bases and the J gene end by 0 bases; junction bases not matched to a gene: 4. The germline V gene has CDR1 KGHDR and CDR2 SFDVKD. The CDR3 DNA reads TGTGCCACCAGTGACAGACAGGGGACTAGCAATCAGCCCCAGCATTTT. Its protein is CATSDRQGTSNQPQHF.

Of note for this clonotype: A read error is possible here, since a much larger clone lies one base away. The chain carries TRBV28 and TRBJ1-1; D not certain. The CDR3 has 13 amino acids. CDR1 is MDHEN, CDR2 SYDVKM, per germline. The CDR3 nucleotides are TGTGCCAGCATTTTACCCTATAACACTGAAGCTTTCTTT. Encoded protein: CASILPYNTEAFF.